This T cell receptor (beta chain) was sequenced during a study of T cell changes during pregnancy in multiple sclerosis. The assay was immunoSEQ multiplex PCR, and TCRdb's table has in-frame clones only and misses some. Of tens of thousands of clones listed, about 90% were seen once; the top ten hold 9% to 9.5%. The V gene's germline CDR1 is SQVTM and CDR2 ANQGSEA. The CDR3 is made up of 15 amino acids. V lost 7 bases and J lost 4; bases outside the gene matches: 9. The chain has TRBV29-1 and TRBJ2-5, with 13 bases aligning to TRBD2. This sequence originates from a female donor in good health, enrolled as a control in a pregnancy study. The specimen comprised peripheral blood, sampled after pregnancy. The CDR3, as DNA: TGCAGCGGTAGACTAGCGGGAGGCTTCTCAGAGACCCAGTACTTC. This gives the protein CSGRLAGGFSETQYF.